This TCR beta chain stems from a study of CD8+ T cells in alopecia areata. For the study at large: Tofacitinib treatment spanned 6 to 18 months, with 6 months off drug afterward. Study observations and caveats: While patients received tofacitinib, many expanded lesional clones remained present in scalp and blood.

Germline lookup yields CDR1 GTSNPN and CDR2 SVGIG (reference sequence). CDR3 length: 12 residues. Reverse transcription of extracted RNA yielded cDNA, which provided the sequencing template. The method was immunoSEQ multiplex PCR; TCRdb's version includes in-frame clones alone and lacks a portion of them. The repertoire holds approximately 180,000 clones, with around three fifths as singletons. Only a few counts were recorded for this clone. What it binds is unknown. Documented treatment: oral pan-JAK inhibitor, 5-10 mg twice daily. The specimen comprised CD4+ T cells sorted from blood, sampled around week 50, from a patient treated with tofacitinib. This sequence was found in a human donor with alopecia areata. The rearrangement uses TRBV30 and TRBJ2-6; a possible D gene is TRBD1 (5 bases). CDR3 region: CAWGYGANVLTF. The CDR3 DNA is TGTGCGTGGGGCTATGGGGCCAACGTCCTGACTTTC.